This is a list of T cell receptor beta chains from one sample in a study of vaccination effects on CD4 cells after COVID-19. The protocol was immunoSEQ multiplex PCR, while the TCRdb copy is restricted to in-frame clones and leaves out a portion. The table includes 30,000 to 45,000 clones, less than 70% detected once. The antigens for these receptors are not known. Specimen: CD4+ T cells from PBMCs cultured with HCoV-OC43 spike peptides, collected before COVID-19 vaccination. Receptors originate from a human donor who received a COVID-19 vaccine. CDR3s include the opening cysteine and the closing phenylalanine or tryptophan. D genes are given only for firm matches. Size is omitted from some rows. Given values are once, few, many or a class for expanded clones.

size	J	V	length	D	CDR3	DNA
NA	TRBJ2-7	TRBV5-1	13	NA	CASSLDTSYEQYF	TGCGCCAGCAGCTTAGACACCTCCTACGAGCAGTACTTC
NA	TRBJ1-3	TRBV29-1	15	NA	CSAGEGRNSGNTIYF	TGCAGCGCCGGGGAGGGCAGGAACTCTGGAAACACCATATATTTT
once	TRBJ2-1	TRBV19	18	NA	CASSSLWDIPKGWDEQFF	TGTGCCAGTAGTTCTCTTTGGGACATCCCGAAAGGTTGGGATGAGCAGTTCTTC
NA	TRBJ2-5	TRBV10-1	13	NA	CASSDRAGETQYF	TGCGCCAGCAGTGATCGGGCAGGCGAGACCCAGTACTTC
few	TRBJ1-2	TRBV7-9	15	TRBD1	CASSSRTGENYGYTF	TGTGCCAGCAGCTCACGGACAGGAGAAAACTATGGCTACACCTTC
NA	TRBJ2-2	TRBV6-4	16	NA	CASSGRAASNTGELFF	TGTGCCAGCAGTGGACGGGCAGCATCGAACACCGGGGAGCTGTTTTTT
few	TRBJ1-3	TRBV6-5	15	NA	CASSPTDRSGNTIYF	TGTGCCAGCAGCCCCACTGACCGCTCTGGAAACACCATATATTTT
NA	TRBJ2-2	TRBV24-1	15	NA	CATGPAQPNTGELFF	TGTGCCACCGGCCCGGCGCAGCCTAACACCGGGGAGCTGTTTTTT
NA	TRBJ1-2	TRBV7-2	16	NA	CASSLATGQIEDGYTF	TGTGCCAGCAGCTTAGCAACTGGACAGATCGAGGATGGCTACACCTTC
NA	TRBJ2-1	TRBV3-1/TRBV3-2	15	TRBD2	CASRPHTSGVYEQFF	TGTGCCAGCAGACCACATACTAGCGGGGTCTATGAGCAGTTCTTC
NA	TRBJ2-1	TRBV18	17	TRBD2	CASSPMTGAGGGDEQFF	TGTGCCAGCTCACCGATGACCGGAGCGGGAGGCGGCGATGAGCAGTTCTTC
NA	TRBJ2-7	TRBV6-1	15	NA	CASSELGSSSYEQYF	TGTGCCAGCAGTGAATTGGGCAGTTCCTCCTACGAGCAGTACTTC
NA	TRBJ2-7	TRBV19	15	NA	CASSEIRSPSYEQYF	TGTGCCAGTAGCGAAATCAGGAGTCCCTCCTACGAGCAGTACTTC
NA	TRBJ2-4	TRBV15	15	TRBD1	CATSSRTGAANIQYF	TGTGCCACCAGCAGCAGAACAGGGGCAGCAAACATTCAGTACTTC
NA	TRBJ2-2	TRBV2	14	NA	CASSENRDPGELFF	TGTGCCAGCAGTGAAAACAGGGACCCCGGGGAGCTGTTTTTT
NA	TRBJ2-3	TRBV7-2	15	TRBD2	CASSLERESTDTQYF	TGTGCCAGCAGCTTAGAGCGGGAGAGCACAGATACGCAGTATTTT
NA	TRBJ2-3	TRBV6-6	16	TRBD2	CASSRGGVRDTDTQYF	TGTGCCAGCAGCCGGGGGGGTGTTCGGGACACAGATACGCAGTATTTT
NA	TRBJ1-2	TRBV3-1/TRBV3-2	14	NA	CASSQEGMVYGYTF	TGTGCCAGCAGCCAAGAAGGGATGGTTTATGGCTACACCTTC
NA	TRBJ1-2	TRBV7-2	13	TRBD1	CASSLGQGDGYTF	TGTGCCAGCAGCTTAGGACAGGGGGATGGCTACACCTTC
once	TRBJ2-3	TRBV4-2	15	NA	CASSQDFVGPDTQYF	TGTGCCAGCAGCCAAGATTTCGTAGGGCCAGATACGCAGTATTTT
NA	TRBJ1-5	TRBV7-2	16	NA	CASSLYGQYSNQPQHF	TGTGCCAGCAGCTTATATGGTCAGTATAGCAATCAGCCCCAGCATTTT
NA	TRBJ2-1	TRBV7-9	15	TRBD2	CASIGLAGGANEQFF	TGTGCCAGCATCGGACTAGCGGGAGGGGCCAATGAGCAGTTCTTC
NA	TRBJ1-4	TRBV19	16	NA	CARGVLRPVVDEKLFF	TGTGCCAGGGGCGTTCTTAGACCTGTAGTGGACGAAAAACTGTTTTTT
NA	TRBJ2-3	TRBV10-1	17	TRBD2	CASSDSRRGGAKDTQYF	TGCGCCAGCAGTGATTCTCGGCGCGGGGGGGCTAAAGATACGCAGTATTTT
once	TRBJ1-3	TRBV5-1	16	NA	CASSLQGGQLGNTIYF	TGCGCCAGCAGCTTGCAGGGCGGCCAACTTGGAAACACCATATATTTT
NA	TRBJ2-5	TRBV11-2	13	NA	CASSLVRAETQYF	TGTGCCAGCAGCTTGGTCAGGGCTGAGACCCAGTACTTC
NA	TRBJ1-5	TRBV15	13	NA	CATSQGINQPQHF	TGTGCCACCAGCCAGGGAATCAATCAGCCCCAGCATTTT
NA	TRBJ2-3	TRBV23-1	18	TRBD1	CASSQEAGTGEELDTQYF	TGCGCCAGCAGTCAAGAGGCGGGGACAGGGGAAGAATTAGATACGCAGTATTTT
NA	TRBJ1-1	TRBV12-5	13	TRBD1	CATARGLGTEAFF	TGTGCTACCGCCAGGGGGCTTGGCACTGAAGCTTTCTTT
NA	TRBJ1-1	TRBV30	12	TRBD1	CAWKTGGPKAFF	TGTGCCTGGAAAACAGGGGGCCCTAAAGCTTTCTTT
NA	TRBJ2-5	TRBV19	14	TRBD1	CASSIGDRGKTQYF	TGTGCCAGTAGTATAGGGGACAGGGGGAAGACCCAGTACTTC
NA	TRBJ1-2	TRBV6-5	15	TRBD1	CASSRSSGQGDGYTF	TGTGCCAGCTCCCGTTCTTCGGGACAGGGGGACGGCTACACCTTC
NA	TRBJ2-1	TRBV5-8	17	TRBD1	CASSLVRGRVSYNEQFF	TGTGCCAGCAGCTTGGTGAGGGGGCGCGTCTCCTACAATGAGCAGTTCTTC
NA	TRBJ2-7	TRBV28	15	TRBD1	CASSTAGTESYEQYF	TGTGCCAGCAGTACTGCCGGGACAGAGTCCTACGAGCAGTACTTC
few	TRBJ1-1	TRBV30	14	TRBD1	CAWSKDRLNTEAFF	TGTGCCTGGAGTAAGGACAGGCTGAACACTGAAGCTTTCTTT
NA	TRBJ2-1	TRBV10-3	12	TRBD1	CATGQGMHEQFF	TGTGCCACCGGACAGGGGATGCATGAGCAGTTCTTC
NA	TRBJ2-2	TRBV4-1	20	TRBD2	CASSQPRLAGGPRGTGELFF	TGCGCCAGCAGCCAGCCGCGGCTAGCGGGAGGGCCTAGAGGCACCGGGGAGCTGTTTTTT
NA	TRBJ1-6	TRBV27	14	TRBD1	CASSLGQINSPLHF	TGTGCCAGCAGTTTGGGACAGATTAATTCACCCCTCCACTTT
NA	TRBJ2-3	TRBV7-9	13	NA	CASSPKTTDTQYF	TGTGCCAGCAGCCCCAAGACTACAGACACGCAGTATTTT
once	TRBJ2-5	TRBV6-6	16	TRBD2	CASSYGLAGGGETQYF	TGTGCCAGCAGTTACGGGCTAGCGGGGGGCGGGGAGACCCAGTACTTC
NA	TRBJ2-2	TRBV19	14	TRBD1	CASNPGQGNGELFF	TGTGCCAGTAATCCGGGACAGGGTAACGGGGAGCTGTTTTTT
NA	TRBJ1-6	TRBV19	16	TRBD1	CASSVAGQELNSPLHF	TGTGCCAGTAGTGTCGCCGGACAGGAGCTTAATTCACCCCTCCACTTT
NA	TRBJ2-1	TRBV6-5	12	NA	CASMASWNEQFF	TGTGCCAGCATGGCGTCTTGGAATGAGCAGTTCTTC
NA	TRBJ1-3	TRBV19	14	NA	CASKPTVDGNTIYF	TGTGCCAGTAAGCCGACGGTGGATGGAAACACCATATATTTT
NA	TRBJ2-7	TRBV2	13	NA	CASIDPPSYEQYF	TGTGCCAGCATTGACCCTCCCTCCTACGAGCAGTACTTC
NA	TRBJ1-1	TRBV27	15	NA	CASSFERSLNTEAFF	TGTGCCAGCAGTTTCGAACGGAGTTTGAACACTGAAGCTTTCTTT
NA	TRBJ1-6	TRBV2	15	NA	CASRQASSYNSPLHF	TGTGCCAGCAGGCAAGCTAGCTCCTATAATTCACCCCTCCACTTT
NA	TRBJ2-2	TRBV11-2	14	TRBD2	CASSSGLAHGELFF	TGTGCCAGCAGCTCGGGACTAGCGCATGGGGAGCTGTTTTTT
NA	TRBJ2-4	TRBV11-2	13	NA	CASSKLAKNIQYF	TGTGCCAGCAGCAAATTAGCCAAAAACATTCAGTACTTC
NA	TRBJ1-1	TRBV11-2	14	NA	CASSLDLSMGSAFF	TGTGCCAGCAGCTTAGATTTAAGTATGGGTTCGGCTTTCTTT
NA	TRBJ1-5	TRBV2	13	TRBD1	CASRGTGNQPQHF	TGTGCCAGCAGGGGGACAGGTAATCAGCCCCAGCATTTT